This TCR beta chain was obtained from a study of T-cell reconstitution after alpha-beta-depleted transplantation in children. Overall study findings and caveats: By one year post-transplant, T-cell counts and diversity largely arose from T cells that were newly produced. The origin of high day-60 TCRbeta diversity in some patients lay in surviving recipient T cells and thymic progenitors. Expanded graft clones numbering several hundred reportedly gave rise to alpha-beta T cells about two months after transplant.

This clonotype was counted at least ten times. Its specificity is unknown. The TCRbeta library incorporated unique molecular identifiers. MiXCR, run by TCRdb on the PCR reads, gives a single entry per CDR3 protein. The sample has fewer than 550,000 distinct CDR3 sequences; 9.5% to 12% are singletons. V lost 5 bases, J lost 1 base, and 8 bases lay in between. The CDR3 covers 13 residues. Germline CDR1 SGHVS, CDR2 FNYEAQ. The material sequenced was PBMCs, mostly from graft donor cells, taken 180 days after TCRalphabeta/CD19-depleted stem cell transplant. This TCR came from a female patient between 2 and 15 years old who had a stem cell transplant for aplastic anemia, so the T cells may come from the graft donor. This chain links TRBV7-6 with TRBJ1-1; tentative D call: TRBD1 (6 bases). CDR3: CASSRGGNTEAFF. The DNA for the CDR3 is TGTGCCAGCAGCAGGGGGGGGAACACTGAAGCTTTCTTT.